This T cell receptor (beta chain) stems from a study of blood T cell repertoires in COVID-19 (dated by TCRdb to 2018 to 2021). Some background on the complete study: Samples covering the acute and convalescent phases of COVID-19 were provided by collaborators in the United States, Italy and Spain. The prospective study material was composed of cDNA or gDNA derived from T cells, B-cell-depleted T cells, or PBMCs. Subjects who had been exposed to COVID-19, were actively infected with it, or had recovered from it provided the deeply sampled blood TCRbeta repertoires that made up the dataset. The repertoires were released in a freely available public database meant as a resource for research on the immune response to SARS-CoV-2. Samples came from the ongoing ImmuneRACE study (first 160 participants) plus 1,254 subjects from 6 global collaborators. A de-identified subject ID, COVID-19 status, age in years and sex were almost always included in the sample metadata. Where available, HLA class I and class II types were obtained from metadata supplied by the sample provider rather than from assay-based typing. Broader findings and caveats from the paper: Clinical and demographic metadata were provided uncurated, with the amount varying by source and participant.

Collaborating institutions collected whole blood in K2EDTA tubes following their own protocols. For TCRbeta analysis, collaborator samples were shipped as frozen whole blood, as isolated PBMCs, or as DNA extracted from either sample type. The immunoSEQ Assay, a bias-controlled multiplex PCR, was used to amplify TCRbeta CDR3 regions from genomic DNA. As for the authors' bioinformatics: Nucleated cell counts per sample were estimated from amplification of reference gene primers within the assay. Sequence reads were collapsed and filtered to measure the absolute abundance of every unique TCRbeta CDR3 rearrangement. Productive Simpson clonality was computed per sample as the square root of Simpson's diversity index over productive rearrangements. Sourced from immuneACCESS, this table was stored by TCRdb with only in-frame sequences that have V and J called. A share of the clones is absent; for the studies checked, an unresolved V gene accounts for under half, and the remainder has no known explanation. V and J calls and clone size follow that table, whereas D and trimming were derived from the DNA. The sample includes 53,000 or so clones, with approximately 90% observed a single time. The ten largest make up approximately 6.2% of the sample.

Comment on this clone: Its target antigen remains unknown. Per-nucleotide qualities are absent, and no much larger clonotype sits a single base away.

The source is a man aged 35 to 55 with acute or convalescent COVID-19. Material: peripheral blood.

In nucleotides, the sequence is TGTGCCAGTAGTATTAAGCCAGGTAGCAATCAGCCCCAGCATTTT. This gives the protein CASSIKPGSNQPQHF. Here the chain combines TRBV19 and TRBJ1-5, with the D gene call left open. A distance of 9 bases separates the germline ends of V and J, which lose 3 bases and 0 bases respectively. Sequences LNHDA (CDR1) and SQIVND (CDR2) are obtained from the germline V gene (reference sequence). The CDR3 starts with the cysteine, ends with the phenylalanine, and has 15 residues. Only the CDR3 DNA is retained, 45 bases long and in frame from the first base.